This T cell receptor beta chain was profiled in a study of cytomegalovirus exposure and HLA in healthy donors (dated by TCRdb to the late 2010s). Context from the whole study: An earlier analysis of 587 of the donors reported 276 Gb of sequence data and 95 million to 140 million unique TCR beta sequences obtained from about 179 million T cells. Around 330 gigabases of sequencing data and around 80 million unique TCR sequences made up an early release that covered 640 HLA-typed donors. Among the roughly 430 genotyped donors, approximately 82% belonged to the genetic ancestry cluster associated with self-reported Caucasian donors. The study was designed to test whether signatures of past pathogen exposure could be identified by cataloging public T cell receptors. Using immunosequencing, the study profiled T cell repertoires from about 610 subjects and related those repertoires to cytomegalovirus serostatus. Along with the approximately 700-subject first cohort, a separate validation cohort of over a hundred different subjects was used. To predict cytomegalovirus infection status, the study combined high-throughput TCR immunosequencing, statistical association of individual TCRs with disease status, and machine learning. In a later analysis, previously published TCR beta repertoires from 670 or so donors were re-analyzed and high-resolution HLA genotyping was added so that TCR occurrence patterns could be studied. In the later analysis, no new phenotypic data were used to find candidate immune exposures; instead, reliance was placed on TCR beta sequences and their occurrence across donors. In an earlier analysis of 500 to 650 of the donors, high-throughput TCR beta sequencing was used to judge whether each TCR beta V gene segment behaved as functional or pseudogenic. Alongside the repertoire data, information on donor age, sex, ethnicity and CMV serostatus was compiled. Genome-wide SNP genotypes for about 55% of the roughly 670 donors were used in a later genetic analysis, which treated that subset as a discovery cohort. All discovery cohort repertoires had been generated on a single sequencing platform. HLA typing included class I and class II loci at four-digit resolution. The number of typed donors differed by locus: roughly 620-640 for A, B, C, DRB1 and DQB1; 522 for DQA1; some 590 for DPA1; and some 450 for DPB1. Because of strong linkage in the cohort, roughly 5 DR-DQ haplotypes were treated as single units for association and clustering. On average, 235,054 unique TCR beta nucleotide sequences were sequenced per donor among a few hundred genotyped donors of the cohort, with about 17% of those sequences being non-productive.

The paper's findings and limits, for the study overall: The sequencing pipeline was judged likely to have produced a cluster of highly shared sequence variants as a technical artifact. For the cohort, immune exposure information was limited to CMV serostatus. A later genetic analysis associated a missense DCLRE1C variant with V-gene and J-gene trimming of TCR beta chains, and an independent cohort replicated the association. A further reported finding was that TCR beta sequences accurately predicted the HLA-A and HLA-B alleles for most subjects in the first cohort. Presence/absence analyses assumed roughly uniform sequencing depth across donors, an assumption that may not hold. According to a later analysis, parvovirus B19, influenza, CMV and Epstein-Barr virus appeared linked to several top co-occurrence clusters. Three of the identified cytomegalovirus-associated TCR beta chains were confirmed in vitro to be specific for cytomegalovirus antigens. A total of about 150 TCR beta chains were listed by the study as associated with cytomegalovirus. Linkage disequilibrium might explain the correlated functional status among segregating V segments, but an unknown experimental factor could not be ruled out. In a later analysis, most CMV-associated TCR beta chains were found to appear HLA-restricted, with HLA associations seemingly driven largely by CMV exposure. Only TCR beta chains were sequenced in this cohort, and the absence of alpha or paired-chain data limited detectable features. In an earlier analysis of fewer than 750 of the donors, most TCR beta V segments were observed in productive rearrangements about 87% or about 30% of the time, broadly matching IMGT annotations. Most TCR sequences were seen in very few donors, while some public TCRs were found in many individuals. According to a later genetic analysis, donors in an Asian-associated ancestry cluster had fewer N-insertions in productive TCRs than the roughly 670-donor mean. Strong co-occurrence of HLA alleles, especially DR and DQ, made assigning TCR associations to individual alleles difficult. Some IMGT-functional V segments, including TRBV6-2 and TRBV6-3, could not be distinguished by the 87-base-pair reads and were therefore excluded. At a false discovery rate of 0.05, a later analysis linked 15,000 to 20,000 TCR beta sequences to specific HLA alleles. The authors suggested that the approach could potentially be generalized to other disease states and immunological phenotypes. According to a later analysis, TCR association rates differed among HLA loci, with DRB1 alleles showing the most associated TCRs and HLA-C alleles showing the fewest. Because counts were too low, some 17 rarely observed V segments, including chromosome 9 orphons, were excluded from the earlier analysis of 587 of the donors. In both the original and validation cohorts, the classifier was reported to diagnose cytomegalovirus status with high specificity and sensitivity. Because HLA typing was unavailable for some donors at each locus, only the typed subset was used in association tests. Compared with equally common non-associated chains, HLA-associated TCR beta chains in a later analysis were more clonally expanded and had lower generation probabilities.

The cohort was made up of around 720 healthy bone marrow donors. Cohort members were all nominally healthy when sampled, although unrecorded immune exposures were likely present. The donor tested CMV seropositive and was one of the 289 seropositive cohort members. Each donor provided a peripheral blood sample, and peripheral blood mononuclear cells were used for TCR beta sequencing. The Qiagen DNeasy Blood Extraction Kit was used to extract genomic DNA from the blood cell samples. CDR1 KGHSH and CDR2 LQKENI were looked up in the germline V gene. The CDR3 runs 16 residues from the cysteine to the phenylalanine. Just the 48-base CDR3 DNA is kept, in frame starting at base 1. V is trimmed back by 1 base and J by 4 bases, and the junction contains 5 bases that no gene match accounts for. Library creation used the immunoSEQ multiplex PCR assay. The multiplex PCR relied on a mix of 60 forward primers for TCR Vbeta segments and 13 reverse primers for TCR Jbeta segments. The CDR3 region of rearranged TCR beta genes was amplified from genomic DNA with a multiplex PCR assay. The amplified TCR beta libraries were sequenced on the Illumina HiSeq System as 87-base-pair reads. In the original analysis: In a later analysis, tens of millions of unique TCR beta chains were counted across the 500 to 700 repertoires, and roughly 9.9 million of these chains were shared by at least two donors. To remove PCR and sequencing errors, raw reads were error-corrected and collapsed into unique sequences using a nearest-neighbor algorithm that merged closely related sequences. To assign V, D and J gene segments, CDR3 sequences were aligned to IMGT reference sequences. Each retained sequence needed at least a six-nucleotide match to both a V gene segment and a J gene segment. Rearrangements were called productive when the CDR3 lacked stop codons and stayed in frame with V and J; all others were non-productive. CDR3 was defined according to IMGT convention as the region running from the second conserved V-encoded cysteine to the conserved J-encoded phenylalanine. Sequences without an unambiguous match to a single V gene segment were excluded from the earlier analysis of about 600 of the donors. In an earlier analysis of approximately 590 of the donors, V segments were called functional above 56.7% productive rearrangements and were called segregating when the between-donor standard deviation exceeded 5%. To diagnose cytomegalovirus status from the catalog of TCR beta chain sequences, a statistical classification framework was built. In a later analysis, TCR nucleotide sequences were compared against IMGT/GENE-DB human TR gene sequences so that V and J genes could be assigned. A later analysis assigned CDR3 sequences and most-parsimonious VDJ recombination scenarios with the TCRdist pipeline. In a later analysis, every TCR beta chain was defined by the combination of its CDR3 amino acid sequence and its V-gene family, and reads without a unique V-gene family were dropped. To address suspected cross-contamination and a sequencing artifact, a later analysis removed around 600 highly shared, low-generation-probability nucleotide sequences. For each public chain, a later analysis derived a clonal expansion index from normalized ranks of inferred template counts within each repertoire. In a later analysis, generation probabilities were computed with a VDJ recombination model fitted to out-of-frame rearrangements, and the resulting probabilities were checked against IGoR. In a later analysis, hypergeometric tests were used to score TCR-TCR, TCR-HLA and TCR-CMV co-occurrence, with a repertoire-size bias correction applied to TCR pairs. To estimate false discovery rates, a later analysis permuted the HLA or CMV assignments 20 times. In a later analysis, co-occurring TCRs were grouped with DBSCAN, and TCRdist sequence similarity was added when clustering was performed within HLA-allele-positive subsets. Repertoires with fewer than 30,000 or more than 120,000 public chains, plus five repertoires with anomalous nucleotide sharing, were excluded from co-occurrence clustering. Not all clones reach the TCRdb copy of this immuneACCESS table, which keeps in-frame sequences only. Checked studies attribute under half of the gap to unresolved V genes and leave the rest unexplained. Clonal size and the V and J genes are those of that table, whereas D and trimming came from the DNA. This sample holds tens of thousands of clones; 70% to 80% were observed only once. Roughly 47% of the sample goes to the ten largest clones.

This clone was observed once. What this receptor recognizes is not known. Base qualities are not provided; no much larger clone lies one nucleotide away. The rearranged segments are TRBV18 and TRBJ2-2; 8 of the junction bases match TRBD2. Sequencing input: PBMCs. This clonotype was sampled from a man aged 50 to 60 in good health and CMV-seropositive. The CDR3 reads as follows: CASSPLLLAGTGELFF. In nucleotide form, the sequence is TGTGCCAGCTCACCACTTTTGCTAGCGGGCACCGGGGAGCTGTTTTTT.